Below, one T cell receptor beta chain is given with its context. Its specific antigen is unknown. Base qualities are not recorded, but no much larger clone differs from it by a single base. The immunoSEQ Assay, a bias-controlled multiplex PCR, was used to amplify TCRbeta CDR3 regions from genomic DNA. In the original analysis: Within the assay, amplification of reference gene primers was used to estimate how many nucleated cells each sample contained. To quantify the absolute abundance of each unique TCRbeta CDR3 rearrangement, sequence reads were collapsed and filtered. For each sample, productive Simpson clonality was calculated as the square root of Simpson's diversity index across productive rearrangements. Imported from immuneACCESS, the table was reduced by TCRdb to in-frame sequences with V and J called. These copies leave out some clones; in studies compared against another copy, an unresolved V gene accounts for under half, and the cause of the remainder is not known. Clone size and V and J calls were adopted from that table, with D and trimming inferred from the DNA. The sample data list 150,000 to 200,000 clones, and about 81% of these were observed just once. The top ten hold approximately 8% of the sample.

These data are taken from a study of blood T cell repertoires in COVID-19 (dated by TCRdb to the early 2020s). Some background on the complete study: Samples covering the acute and convalescent phases of COVID-19 were provided by collaborators in the United States, Italy and Spain. The prospective study material was composed of cDNA or gDNA derived from T cells, B-cell-depleted T cells, or PBMCs. Deeply sampled blood TCRbeta repertoires from subjects exposed to, actively infected with, or recovered from COVID-19 were included in the dataset. The repertoires were released in a freely available public database intended as a resource for research on the immune response to SARS-CoV-2. Samples came from the ongoing ImmuneRACE study (first 160 participants) plus 1,254 subjects from 6 global collaborators. Sample metadata almost always included a de-identified subject ID, COVID-19 status, age in years and sex. Where available, HLA class I and class II types were taken from metadata supplied by the sample provider and were not determined by assay-based typing.

In Seattle, one collaborating source enrolled patients while the infection was active and tracked those patients longitudinally over the course of disease. Whole blood was collected in K2EDTA tubes by collaborating institutions according to the institutions' own protocols. For TCRbeta analysis, collaborator samples were shipped as frozen whole blood, as isolated PBMCs, or as DNA extracted from either sample type. V lost 0 bases and J lost 2 bases; the stretch between them is 8 bases long. Its CDR3 holds 14 amino acids, cysteine through phenylalanine. Only CDR3 DNA remains: 42 bases, in frame from the first base. CDR1 and CDR2 are drawn from the germline V gene: SGHRS, YFSETQ. Broader findings and caveats from the paper: The quantity of clinical and demographic metadata differed by source and by participant and was supplied without curation.

The clonotype was recovered from a woman in her sixties or seventies with COVID-19, enrolled during active disease. Sequenced material: peripheral blood. The chain joins TRBV5-1 to TRBJ1-1; the D gene lacks a confident call. The DNA sequence is as follows: TGCGCCAGCAGCTTGGCCCAATTCAACACTGAAGCTTTCTTT. It translates to CASSLAQFNTEAFF.